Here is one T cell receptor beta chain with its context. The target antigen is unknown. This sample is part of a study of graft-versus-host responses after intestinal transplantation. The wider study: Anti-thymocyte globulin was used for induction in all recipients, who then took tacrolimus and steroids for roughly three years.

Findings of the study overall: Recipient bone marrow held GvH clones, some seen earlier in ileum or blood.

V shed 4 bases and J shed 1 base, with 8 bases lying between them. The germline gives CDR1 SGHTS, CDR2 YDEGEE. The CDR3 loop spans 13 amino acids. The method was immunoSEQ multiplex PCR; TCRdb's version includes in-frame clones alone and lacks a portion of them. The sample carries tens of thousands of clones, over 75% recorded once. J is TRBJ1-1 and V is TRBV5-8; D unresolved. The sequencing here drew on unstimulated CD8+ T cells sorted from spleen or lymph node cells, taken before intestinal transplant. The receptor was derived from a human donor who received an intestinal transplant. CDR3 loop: CASSPRQNTEAFF. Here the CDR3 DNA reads TGTGCCAGCAGCCCGCGACAGAACACTGAAGCTTTCTTT.